A selection of T cell receptor beta chains follows, all from one sample in a study of cytomegalovirus exposure and HLA in healthy donors. The table came from immunoSEQ multiplex PCR; TCRdb's copy has only in-frame clones and leaves some out. The sample has fewer than 95,000 clones; approximately 88% are singletons. Sequenced material: PBMCs. The receptors stem from a woman between 18 and 29 years old in good health and CMV-seropositive. Each CDR3 is given with its conserved first and last residue. A D gene is named only where the DNA matches it firmly. Expanded clones are given a class, and other clones once, few, many or no size at all.

j_gene | abundance | d_gene | v_gene | CDR3nt | CDR3aa
TRBJ1-1 | once | TRBD1 | TRBV18 | TGTGCCAGCTCACCACTGGACAGGGAGGCTGAAGCTTTCTTT | CASSPLDREAEAFF
TRBJ2-7 | few | - | TRBV6-1 | TGTGCCAGCAACCAGGACATAAGTTCCTACGAGCAGTACTTC | CASNQDISSYEQYF
TRBJ1-6 | - | TRBD1 | TRBV2 | TGTGCCAGCAGCCAGGACAGGGGTGCTTTAAGGTCACCCCTCCACTTT | CASSQDRGALRSPLHF
TRBJ1-2 | once | TRBD1 | TRBV6-6 | TGTGCCAGCAACTGGGGACAGGACGCCGGCTACACCTTC | CASNWGQDAGYTF
TRBJ1-3 | - | TRBD1 | TRBV2 | TGTGCCAGCTCAGGGACAGTAGCTGGAAACACCATATATTTT | CASSGTVAGNTIYF
TRBJ2-3 | - | TRBD2 | TRBV4-1 | TGCGCCAGCAGCCCGTCGCCCGGGGGGGCAGTAGATACGCAGTATTTT | CASSPSPGGAVDTQYF
TRBJ1-5 | - | - | TRBV7-9 | TGTGCCAGCAGCTTAGGAGCAGGTCAGCCCCAGCATTTT | CASSLGAGQPQHF
TRBJ1-4 | - | - | TRBV10-3 | TGTGCCATCAGTGAGTCCGGGGGTGGGGTCGAAAAACTGTTTTTT | CAISESGGGVEKLFF
TRBJ1-4 | - | TRBD1 | TRBV7-9 | TGTGCCAGCAGCTTGGGGACAGGGGGCTTTGAAAAACTGTTTTTT | CASSLGTGGFEKLFF
TRBJ1-6 | - | - | TRBV6-1 | TGTGCCACTACGACAAGATGGGAGCCCCTCCACTTT | CATTTRWEPLHF
TRBJ2-1 | - | - | TRBV6-1 | TGTGCCAGCAGTGAAGGGGAGCACAATGAGCAGTTCTTC | CASSEGEHNEQFF
TRBJ1-1 | - | TRBD1 | TRBV7-9 | TGTGCCAGCAGCCTGGGACAGGGGGCGAGGACTGAAGCTTTCTTT | CASSLGQGARTEAFF
TRBJ1-4 | - | TRBD1 | TRBV18 | TGTGCCAGCGCAGAGGGACAGAACCGAGAAAAACTGTTTTTT | CASAEGQNREKLFF
TRBJ1-4 | few | - | TRBV19 | TGTGCCAGTATGCCTACCTCTGCAACTAATGAAAAACTGTTTTTT | CASMPTSATNEKLFF
TRBJ2-7 | - | - | TRBV6-5 | TGTGCCAGCAGTTACAACAGGGACCACGAGCAGTACTTC | CASSYNRDHEQYF
TRBJ2-4 | - | - | TRBV10-1 | TGCGCCAGCAGCCCCGTAGGGAGAAGTGACATTCAGTACTTC | CASSPVGRSDIQYF